These T cell receptor beta chains were read from a single sample in a study of blood T cell repertoires in COVID-19. TCRdb's copy holds only in-frame clones and misses some; the assay was immunoSEQ multiplex PCR. The sample carries 130,000 to 150,000 clones, over 75% recorded once. The sequenced material came from peripheral blood. The receptors derive from a man aged 55 to 70 with active or convalescent COVID-19. The conserved cysteine and the conserved F or W are not part of the CDR3 here. The order of the fields is CDR3 protein, CDR3 length, V gene.

cdr3_aa: ASSFTGTAPEAF
cdr3_length: 12
v_call: TRBV5-1

cdr3_aa: ASSSTGTSGSAYNEQF
cdr3_length: 16
v_call: TRBV11-3

cdr3_aa: ASSLAGKGDTQY
cdr3_length: 12
v_call: TRBV27

cdr3_aa: ASSQDPTGSPYT
cdr3_length: 12
v_call: TRBV4-2

cdr3_aa: ASSPIATLNEQY
cdr3_length: 12
v_call: TRBV7-2

cdr3_aa: ASSDAGTEYGYT
cdr3_length: 12
v_call: TRBV7-9

cdr3_aa: ASSFQTGAQPQH
cdr3_length: 12
v_call: TRBV5-6

cdr3_aa: ASSSRTGDYGYT
cdr3_length: 12
v_call: TRBV6-5

cdr3_aa: ATSAGGGGRSYNEQF
cdr3_length: 15
v_call: TRBV24-1

cdr3_aa: ASSILPEGDAPLH
cdr3_length: 13
v_call: TRBV6-5

cdr3_aa: ASSSTGTSSYNEQF
cdr3_length: 14
v_call: TRBV7-9

cdr3_aa: ASRMTGGGSPLH
cdr3_length: 12
v_call: TRBV19

cdr3_aa: ASSWEGGPQETQY
cdr3_length: 13
v_call: TRBV7-2

cdr3_aa: ASSLGTGLEQY
cdr3_length: 11
v_call: TRBV5-1

cdr3_aa: ASSNRGAVYEQY
cdr3_length: 12
v_call: TRBV5-1

cdr3_aa: ASSETQGETQY
cdr3_length: 11
v_call: TRBV7-8

cdr3_aa: ASSMVTGGYAF
cdr3_length: 11
v_call: TRBV19

cdr3_aa: AIREDYGYT
cdr3_length: 9
v_call: TRBV6-5

cdr3_aa: ARQGLGSPLH
cdr3_length: 10
v_call: TRBV9

cdr3_aa: ASSPGLGTSGSPDTQY
cdr3_length: 16
v_call: TRBV3-1/TRBV3-2

cdr3_aa: ASSPTGRYGYT
cdr3_length: 11
v_call: TRBV6-5

cdr3_aa: ASSIPHSGSNQPQH
cdr3_length: 14
v_call: TRBV19

cdr3_aa: ASRERQDGYT
cdr3_length: 10
v_call: TRBV19

cdr3_aa: ATSPSTEAGNTIY
cdr3_length: 13
v_call: TRBV24-1

cdr3_aa: ASRLIAGVRYNEQF
cdr3_length: 14
v_call: TRBV7-9

cdr3_aa: ASSLTGGSQPQH
cdr3_length: 12
v_call: TRBV5-1

cdr3_aa: ASSLEVQAGTDTQY
cdr3_length: 14
v_call: TRBV13

cdr3_aa: ASTEMPGGSYEQY
cdr3_length: 13
v_call: TRBV3-1/TRBV3-2

cdr3_aa: ASSPALAGGIYNEQF
cdr3_length: 15
v_call: TRBV4-3

cdr3_aa: ASRKLGLAGVNTDTQY
cdr3_length: 16
v_call: TRBV7-9

cdr3_aa: ASRPDQGEQY
cdr3_length: 10
v_call: TRBV7-9

cdr3_aa: ASSISEENIQY
cdr3_length: 11
v_call: TRBV7-8

cdr3_aa: ATAPDRVKGETQY
cdr3_length: 13
v_call: TRBV28

cdr3_aa: ASSPLGGRNTGELF
cdr3_length: 14
v_call: TRBV9

cdr3_aa: ASSSGLTTYEQY
cdr3_length: 12
v_call: TRBV5-4

cdr3_aa: ASSFFGAGNEKLF
cdr3_length: 13
v_call: TRBV28

cdr3_aa: ASSYEAEQY
cdr3_length: 9
v_call: TRBV12-3/TRBV12-4

cdr3_aa: ASIGLAAKDTQY
cdr3_length: 12
v_call: TRBV2

cdr3_aa: ASRFRTKSSYNEQF
cdr3_length: 14
v_call: TRBV2

cdr3_aa: ASSQRVWPQH
cdr3_length: 10
v_call: TRBV3-1/TRBV3-2

cdr3_aa: ASSPPQGSPLH
cdr3_length: 11
v_call: TRBV7-9

cdr3_aa: AISGTSGNQETQY
cdr3_length: 13
v_call: TRBV10-3

cdr3_aa: ATLANTGGRLANTEAF
cdr3_length: 16
v_call: TRBV10-3

cdr3_aa: ATTTGTYEQY
cdr3_length: 10
v_call: TRBV28

cdr3_aa: ASSSGTSYNEQF
cdr3_length: 12
v_call: TRBV7-2

cdr3_aa: ASSTGVGNTQY
cdr3_length: 11
v_call: TRBV7-3

cdr3_aa: ASSLAGERGTQY
cdr3_length: 12
v_call: TRBV3-1/TRBV3-2

cdr3_aa: ASSYLGGAGTGELF
cdr3_length: 14
v_call: TRBV18

cdr3_aa: ASSSGQGYGYT
cdr3_length: 11
v_call: TRBV28

cdr3_aa: ATSDLSVGETQY
cdr3_length: 12
v_call: TRBV24-1

cdr3_aa: ASSPLEAGGSTDTQY
cdr3_length: 15
v_call: TRBV18